The next 18 T cell receptor beta chains were all read from a single sample in a study of cytomegalovirus exposure and HLA in healthy donors. Primers for the PCR totalled 60 Vbeta and 13 Jbeta. Generated by immunoSEQ multiplex PCR, the TCRdb table keeps only in-frame clones and is missing some. This sample has approximately 110,000 clones, with approximately 79% found just once. Sample: PBMCs. The receptors derive from a woman between 40 and 50 years old in good health and CMV-seronegative.

The chain has TRBV4-3 and TRBJ2-2; a weak D match, TRBD1 (6 bases). Germline CDR1 reads LGHNA; CDR2 reads YSLEER. V was trimmed by 1 base and J by 0 bases, leaving 9 bases between them. CDR3 length: 16 residues. The CDR3 DNA sequence: TGCGCCAGCAGCCAAGTCGCAGGGGCGAACACCGGGGAGCTGTTTTTT. It is translated as CASSQVAGANTGELFF.

The genes are TRBV10-1 and TRBJ1-3; D not resolved. Germline CDR1 reads WNHNN; CDR2 reads SYGVQD (reference sequence). The CDR3 totals 12 residues. V was pared by 10 bases and J by 1 base, with 8 bases between. CDR3 in amino acids: CATSGSGNTIYF. The CDR3, as DNA: TGCGCCACCTCGGGATCTGGAAACACCATATATTTT.

The sample holds one count of this clone. The chain carries TRBV7-2 and TRBJ1-2, with 8 nucleotides matching TRBD1. The CDR3 extends over 15 amino acids. J lost 7 bases, V lost 4 bases, and 11 bases had no gene match. Germline CDR1 and CDR2: SGHTA and FQGNSA. CDR3 residues: CASSSGQGEGGGYTF. CDR3 DNA: TGTGCCAGCAGCTCCGGACAGGGAGAGGGAGGTGGCTACACCTTC.

The chain has TRBV30 and TRBJ2-2; D gene ambiguous. The CDR3 is 18 residues long. CDR1 is GTSNPN, CDR2 SVGIG, per germline (reference sequence). Trimming removed 3 bases at V and 0 bases at J, with 20 bases between. The CDR3 sequence: CAWRDSWARATNTGELFF. CDR3 coding DNA: TGTGCCTGGAGGGATTCATGGGCCAGAGCTACGAACACCGGGGAGCTGTTTTTT.

CDR3 region: CASSRVPGLAESTYEQYF. CDR3 DNA sequence: TGTGCCAGCAGCCGAGTTCCGGGACTAGCGGAGTCAACCTACGAGCAGTACTTC. The V call is TRBV4-2, the J call TRBJ2-7, with 11 bases aligning to TRBD2. With 4 bases clipped from V and 2 bases from J, the junction kept 13 bases outside the gene matches. The CDR3 is 18 amino acids. CDR1 is LGHNA, CDR2 YNFKEQ, per germline.

The chain recombines TRBV28 with TRBJ1-1; tentatively, D is TRBD1 (5 bases). The CDR3 is 12 amino acids. Germline V CDR1 and CDR2: MDHEN, SYDVKM. Trimming shortened V by 2 bases and J by 11 bases, and 12 bases separated the two germline ends. CDR3 residues: CASSLKGDRAFF. DNA for the CDR3: TGTGCCAGCAGTTTAAAAGGGGATCGGGCTTTCTTT.

DNA of the CDR3: TGCGCCAGCAGCCAAGATTGGGGAGGGAACACTGAAGCTTTCTTT. Translating gives CASSQDWGGNTEAFF. This chain joins TRBV4-3 and TRBJ1-1; no reliable D call. Germline V gene sequence: CDR1 LGHNA, CDR2 YSLEER. V dropped 0 bases and J dropped 1 base, with 9 bases sitting between them. CDR3 length equals 15 residues.

The chain carries TRBV5-6 and TRBJ1-5; tentatively, D is TRBD1 (5 bases). With 0 bases removed from V and 9 bases from J, the gap between germline ends came to 13 bases. Germline V lookup: CDR1 SGHDT, CDR2 YYEEEE. This CDR3 has 14 residues. CDR3 amino acids: CASSLGRATRPQHF. The CDR3 nucleotides are TGTGCCAGCAGCTTGGGCAGGGCCACGCGGCCCCAGCATTTT.

The V and J genes are TRBV19 and TRBJ1-1; D not resolved. The CDR3 is 16 amino acids. Between the trimmed V and J ends, which lost 3 bases and 0 bases, there was a span of 14 bases. Germline loops: CDR1 LNHDA, CDR2 SQIVND (reference sequence). This CDR3 reads CASSISLSSMNTEAFF. In DNA form, the CDR3 reads TGTGCCAGTAGTATCTCCCTGTCAAGCATGAACACTGAAGCTTTCTTT.

V usage is TRBV5-1 and J usage is TRBJ1-2, with 7 nucleotides matching TRBD1. The CDR3 spans 16 residues. The germline V gene encodes CDR1 SGHRS and CDR2 YFSETQ. The ends lost 0 bases at V and 1 base at J; junction bases unmatched: 6. The CDR3 DNA sequence: TGCGCCAGCAGCTTGGATGGACAGGTACTTAACTATGGCTACACCTTC. Translation: CASSLDGQVLNYGYTF.

The V call is TRBV5-1, the J call TRBJ2-6; D is possibly TRBD2 (6 bases). The V gene's germline CDR1 is SGHRS and CDR2 YFSETQ. This CDR3 has 18 amino acids. Trimming removed 4 bases at V and 1 base at J, with 18 bases between. The CDR3: CASSRGTHLLSGANVLTF. The CDR3 DNA is TGCGCCAGCAGCCGCGGGACCCACTTACTTTCTGGGGCCAACGTCCTGACTTTC.

The gene calls are TRBV7-2 and TRBJ2-3; D perhaps matches TRBD2 (6 bases). The length of the CDR3 is 15 residues. V lost 5 bases and J 0 bases, leaving 12 bases between the germline ends. The V gene's germline CDR1 is SGHTA and CDR2 FQGNSA. In DNA form, the CDR3 reads TGTGCCAGCAGCCCCGGGACTGCTAGCACAGATACGCAGTATTTT. Translation: CASSPGTASTDTQYF.

V and J are TRBV5-1 and TRBJ2-2; 7 bases agree with TRBD1. Trimming removed 1 base from V and 5 bases from J; junction bases left unmatched: 5. Looked up from germline, CDR1 is SGHRS and CDR2 is YFSETQ. The CDR3 loop spans 15 amino acids. In nucleotides, the CDR3 is TGCGCCAGCAGCTTGCTGACAGGGCAAACCGGGGAGCTGTTTTTT. Protein sequence: CASSLLTGQTGELFF.

The gene calls are TRBV5-4 and TRBJ2-7; D is uncertain. The CDR3 totals 13 residues. Trimming pared 4 bases from V and 5 bases from J, leaving 13 bases between. The germline V gene has CDR1 SGHNT and CDR2 YYREEE (reference sequence). The CDR3 coding sequence is TGTGCCAGCAGCACACCAGGTTCCGACGAGCAGTACTTC. Translating it yields CASSTPGSDEQYF.

The gene calls are TRBV6-1 and TRBJ2-2, with no clear D. There are 12 residues in the CDR3. Germline-derived CDR1 and CDR2 are MNHNS and SASEGT. Trimming pared 7 bases from V and 3 bases from J, leaving 6 bases between. Here the CDR3 reads CASKYHTGELFF. DNA of the CDR3: TGTGCCAGCAAATATCACACCGGGGAGCTGTTTTTT.

The chain joins TRBV2 to TRBJ2-1; 8 positions match TRBD1. Trimming cost V 9 bases and J 6 bases; bases outside gene matches: 7. Germline-derived CDR1 and CDR2 are SNHLY and FYNNEI. CDR3 length: 13 residues. As DNA, the CDR3 is TGTGCCAGTACCGGAACAGGGGGCAATGAGCAGTTCTTC. Protein: CASTGTGGNEQFF.

On this clone: Other DNA sequences in the sample encode the same CDR3. The genes are TRBV27 and TRBJ2-1; TRBD2 agrees at 9 bases. V lost 2 bases to trimming and J lost 6 bases; unmatched junction nucleotides: 11. Germline V CDR1 and CDR2: MNHEY, SMNVEV (reference sequence). This CDR3 comprises 17 residues. The CDR3 DNA reads as TGTGCCAGCAGTTTAAGGTCCCTAGCGGGAATTGGCAATGAGCAGTTCTTC. Protein: CASSLRSLAGIGNEQFF.

The rearrangement links TRBV10-3 to TRBJ1-2; the match to TRBD1 covers 11 bases. Germline trimming cut 8 bases from V and 4 bases from J; bases unmatched to any gene: 9. The length of the CDR3 is 15 residues. Looked up from germline, CDR1 is ENHRY and CDR2 is SYGVKD. In nucleotides, the CDR3 is TGTGCCATCCAAGTTGGGACAGGGGGGGTCTATGGCTACACCTTC. Translating gives CAIQVGTGGVYGYTF.